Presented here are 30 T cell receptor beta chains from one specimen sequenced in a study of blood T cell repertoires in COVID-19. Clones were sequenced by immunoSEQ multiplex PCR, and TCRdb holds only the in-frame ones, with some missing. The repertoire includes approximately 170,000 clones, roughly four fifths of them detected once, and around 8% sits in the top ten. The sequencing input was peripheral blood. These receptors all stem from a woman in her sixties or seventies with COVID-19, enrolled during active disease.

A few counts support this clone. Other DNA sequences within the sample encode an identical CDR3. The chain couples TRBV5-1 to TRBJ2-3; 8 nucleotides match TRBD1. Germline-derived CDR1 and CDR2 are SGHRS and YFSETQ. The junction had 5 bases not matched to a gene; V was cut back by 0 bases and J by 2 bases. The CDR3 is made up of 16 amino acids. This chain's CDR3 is CASSLGQGRNTDTQYF. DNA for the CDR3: TGCGCCAGCAGCTTGGGACAGGGGCGTAACACAGATACGCAGTATTTT.

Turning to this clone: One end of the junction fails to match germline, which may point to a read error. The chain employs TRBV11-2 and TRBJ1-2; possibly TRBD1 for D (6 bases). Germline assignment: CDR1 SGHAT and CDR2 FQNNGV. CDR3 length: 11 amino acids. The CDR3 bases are TGTGCCAGCAGCTTAGGACAGGTGGCTTCCTTC. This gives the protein CASSLGQVASF.

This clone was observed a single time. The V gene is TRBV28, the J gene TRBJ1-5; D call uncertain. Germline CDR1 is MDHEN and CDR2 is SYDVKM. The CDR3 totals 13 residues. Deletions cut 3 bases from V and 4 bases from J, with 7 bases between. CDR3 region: CASSLSGNQPQHF. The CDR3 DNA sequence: TGTGCCAGCAGTTTGTCAGGAAATCAGCCCCAGCATTTT.

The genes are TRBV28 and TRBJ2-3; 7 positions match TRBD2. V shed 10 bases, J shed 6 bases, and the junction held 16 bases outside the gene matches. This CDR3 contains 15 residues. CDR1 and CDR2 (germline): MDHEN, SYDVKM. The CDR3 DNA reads TGTGCCACCTTTCCAATTGCGGGAGATTGGGATACGCAGTATTTT. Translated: CATFPIAGDWDTQYF.

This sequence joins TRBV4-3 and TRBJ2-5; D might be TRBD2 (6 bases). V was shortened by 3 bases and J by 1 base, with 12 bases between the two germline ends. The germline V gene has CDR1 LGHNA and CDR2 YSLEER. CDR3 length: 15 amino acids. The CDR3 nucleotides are TGCGCCAGCAGCCAGGAGAGACTAGTCCAAGAGACCCAGTACTTC. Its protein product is CASSQERLVQETQYF.

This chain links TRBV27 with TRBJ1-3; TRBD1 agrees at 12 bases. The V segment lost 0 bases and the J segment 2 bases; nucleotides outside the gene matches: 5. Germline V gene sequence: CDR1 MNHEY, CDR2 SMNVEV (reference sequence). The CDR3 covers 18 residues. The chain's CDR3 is CASSLSGDRGRAGNTIYF. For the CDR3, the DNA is TGTGCCAGCAGTTTATCGGGGGACAGGGGGCGTGCTGGAAACACCATATATTTT.

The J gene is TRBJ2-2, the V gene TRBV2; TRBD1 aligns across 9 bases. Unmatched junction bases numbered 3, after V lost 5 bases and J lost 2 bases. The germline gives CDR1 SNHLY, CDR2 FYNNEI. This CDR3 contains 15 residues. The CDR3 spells CASSWTGANTGELFF. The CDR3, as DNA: TGTGCCAGCAGTTGGACAGGGGCCAACACCGGGGAGCTGTTTTTT. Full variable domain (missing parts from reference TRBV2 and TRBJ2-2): EPEVTQTPSHQVTQMGQEVILRCVPISNHLYFYWYRQILGQKVEFLVSFYNNEISEKSEIFDDQFSVERPDGSNFTLKIRSTKLEDSAMYFCASSWTGANTGELFFGEGSRLTVL.

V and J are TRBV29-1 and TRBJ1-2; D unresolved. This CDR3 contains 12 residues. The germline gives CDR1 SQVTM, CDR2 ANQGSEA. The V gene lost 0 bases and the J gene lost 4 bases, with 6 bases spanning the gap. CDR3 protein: CSVEERGYGYTF. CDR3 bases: TGCAGCGTTGAAGAGCGGGGCTATGGCTACACCTTC.

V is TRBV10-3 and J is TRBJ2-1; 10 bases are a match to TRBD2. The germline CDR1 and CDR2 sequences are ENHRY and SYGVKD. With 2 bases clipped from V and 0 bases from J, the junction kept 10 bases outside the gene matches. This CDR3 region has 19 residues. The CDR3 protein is CAISEIGTSDRHSYNEQFF. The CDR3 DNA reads TGTGCCATCAGTGAGATAGGGACTAGCGACCGTCACTCCTACAATGAGCAGTTCTTC.

In DNA, the CDR3 is TGCGCCAGCAGCCAAGGTGGGGACTGGGGGGAGCAGTACTTC. This encodes CASSQGGDWGEQYF. The rearrangement links TRBV4-1 to TRBJ2-7; possibly TRBD2 for D (6 bases). Germline assignment: CDR1 MGHRA and CDR2 YSYEKL. The CDR3 length is 14 residues. V lost 1 base, J lost 7 bases, and 14 bases lay in between.

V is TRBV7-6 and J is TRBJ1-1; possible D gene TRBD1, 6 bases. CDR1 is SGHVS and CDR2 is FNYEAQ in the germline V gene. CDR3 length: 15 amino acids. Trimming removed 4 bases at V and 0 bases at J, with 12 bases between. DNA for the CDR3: TGTGCCAGCAGCTCCGGGGGGCGCCTGAACACTGAAGCTTTCTTT. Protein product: CASSSGGRLNTEAFF.

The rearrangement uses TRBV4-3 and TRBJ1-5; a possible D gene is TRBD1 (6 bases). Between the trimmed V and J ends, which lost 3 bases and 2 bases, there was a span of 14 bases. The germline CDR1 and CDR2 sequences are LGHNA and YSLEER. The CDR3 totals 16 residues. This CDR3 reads CASSQNSGVGNQPQHF. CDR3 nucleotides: TGCGCCAGCAGCCAGAACTCAGGGGTTGGCAATCAGCCCCAGCATTTT.

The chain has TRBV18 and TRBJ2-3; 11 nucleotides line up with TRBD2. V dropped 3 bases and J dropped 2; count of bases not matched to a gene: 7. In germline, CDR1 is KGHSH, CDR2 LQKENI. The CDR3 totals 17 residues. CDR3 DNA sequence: TGTGCCAGCTCACCTTTAGCGGGAGGGTATAACACAGATACGCAGTATTTT. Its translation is CASSPLAGGYNTDTQYF.

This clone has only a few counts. The CDR3 region is CASSAMTLPTEAFF. For the CDR3, the DNA is TGTGCCAGCAGCGCTATGACACTGCCCACTGAAGCTTTCTTT. V is TRBV9 and J is TRBJ1-1; D remains unclear. Germline V gene sequence: CDR1 SGDLS, CDR2 YYNGEE. The CDR3 spans 14 residues. The V end was cut by 3 bases, the J end by 4 bases, with 13 bases between.

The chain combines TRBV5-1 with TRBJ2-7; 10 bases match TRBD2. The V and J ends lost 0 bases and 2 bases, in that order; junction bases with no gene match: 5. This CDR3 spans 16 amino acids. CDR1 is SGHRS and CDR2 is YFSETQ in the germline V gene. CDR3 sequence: CASSLGVTSGTYEQYF. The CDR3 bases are TGCGCCAGCAGCTTGGGGGTTACTAGCGGGACCTACGAGCAGTACTTC.

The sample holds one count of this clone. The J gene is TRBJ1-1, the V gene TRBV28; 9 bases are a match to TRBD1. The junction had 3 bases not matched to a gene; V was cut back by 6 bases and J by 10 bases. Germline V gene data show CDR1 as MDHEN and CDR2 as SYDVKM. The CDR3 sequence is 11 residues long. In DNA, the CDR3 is TGTGCCAGCAGATCGGGACAGGGAGCTTTCTTT. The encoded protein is CASRSGQGAFF.

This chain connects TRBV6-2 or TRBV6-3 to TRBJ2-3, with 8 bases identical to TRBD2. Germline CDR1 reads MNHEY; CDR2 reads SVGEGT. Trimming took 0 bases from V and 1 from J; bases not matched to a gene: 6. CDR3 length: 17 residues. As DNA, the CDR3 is TGTGCCAGCAGTTACTCGACAAGCGGGAGAGGCACAGATACGCAGTATTTT. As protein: CASSYSTSGRGTDTQYF.

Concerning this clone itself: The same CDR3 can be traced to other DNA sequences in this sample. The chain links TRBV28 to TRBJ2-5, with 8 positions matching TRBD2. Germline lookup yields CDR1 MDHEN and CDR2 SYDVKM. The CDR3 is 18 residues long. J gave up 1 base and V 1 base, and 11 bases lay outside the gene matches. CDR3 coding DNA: TGTGCCAGCAGTTTATCGCCGGGACTAGGCTCTTTCCAAGAGACCCAGTACTTC. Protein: CASSLSPGLGSFQETQYF.

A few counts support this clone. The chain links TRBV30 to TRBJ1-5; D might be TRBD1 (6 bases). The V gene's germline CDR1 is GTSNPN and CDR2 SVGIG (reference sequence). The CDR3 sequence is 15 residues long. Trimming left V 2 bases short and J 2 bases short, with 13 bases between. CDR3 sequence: CAWSSGVRGNQPQHF. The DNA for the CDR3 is TGTGCCTGGAGTTCAGGGGTCCGGGGCAATCAGCCCCAGCATTTT.

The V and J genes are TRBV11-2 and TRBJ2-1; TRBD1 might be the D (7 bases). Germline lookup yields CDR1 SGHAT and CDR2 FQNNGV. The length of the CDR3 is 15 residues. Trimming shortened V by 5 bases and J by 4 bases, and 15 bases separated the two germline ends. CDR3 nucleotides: TGTGCCAGCAGCCAGGAGGGGGCTATTTACAATGAGCAGTTCTTC. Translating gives CASSQEGAIYNEQFF.

The DNA for the CDR3 is TGTGCCAGCAAACCCGGGACAGAGTACCAAGAGACCCAGTACTTC. Translated: CASKPGTEYQETQYF. V gene TRBV28 combines with J gene TRBJ2-5, with 7 bases that match TRBD1. The CDR3 has 15 amino acids. CDR1 is MDHEN and CDR2 is SYDVKM in the germline V gene. J lost 0 bases, V lost 7 bases, and 8 bases had no gene match.

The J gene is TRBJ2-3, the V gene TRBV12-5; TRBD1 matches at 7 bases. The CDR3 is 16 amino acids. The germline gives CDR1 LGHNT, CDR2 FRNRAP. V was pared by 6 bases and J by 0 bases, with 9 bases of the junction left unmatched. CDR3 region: CASGLGTDASTDTQYF. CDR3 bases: TGTGCTAGTGGCCTCGGGACAGACGCTAGCACAGATACGCAGTATTTT.

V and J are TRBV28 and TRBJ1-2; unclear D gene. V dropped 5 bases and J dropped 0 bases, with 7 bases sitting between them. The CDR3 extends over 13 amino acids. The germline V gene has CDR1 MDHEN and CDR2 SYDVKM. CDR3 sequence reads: CASSLTTNYGYTF. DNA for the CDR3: TGTGCCAGCAGTCTTACTACTAACTATGGCTACACCTTC.

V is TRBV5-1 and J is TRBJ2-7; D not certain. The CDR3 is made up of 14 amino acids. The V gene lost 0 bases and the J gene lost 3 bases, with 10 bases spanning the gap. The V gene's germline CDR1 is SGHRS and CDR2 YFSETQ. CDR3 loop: CASSLDLRYYEQYF. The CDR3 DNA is TGCGCCAGCAGCTTGGACTTACGCTACTACGAGCAGTACTTC.

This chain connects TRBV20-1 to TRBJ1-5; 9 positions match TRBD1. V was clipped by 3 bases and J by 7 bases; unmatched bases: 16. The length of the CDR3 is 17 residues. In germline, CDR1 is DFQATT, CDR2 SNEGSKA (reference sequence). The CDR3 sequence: CSASRSDRDRVGQPQHF. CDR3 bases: TGCAGTGCTAGTCGCTCGGACCGGGACAGGGTGGGACAGCCCCAGCATTTT.

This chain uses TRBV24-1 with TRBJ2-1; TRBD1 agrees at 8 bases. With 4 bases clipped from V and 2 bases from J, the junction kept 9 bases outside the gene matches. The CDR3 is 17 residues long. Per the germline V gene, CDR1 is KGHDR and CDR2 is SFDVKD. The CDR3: CATSDSGGARTYNEQFF. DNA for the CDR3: TGTGCCACCAGTGACTCAGGGGGCGCGAGGACCTACAATGAGCAGTTCTTC.

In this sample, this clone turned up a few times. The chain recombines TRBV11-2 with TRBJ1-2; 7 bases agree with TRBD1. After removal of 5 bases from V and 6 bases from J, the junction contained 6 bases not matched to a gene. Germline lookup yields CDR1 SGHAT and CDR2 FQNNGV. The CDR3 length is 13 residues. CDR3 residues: CASSRQGRDGYTF. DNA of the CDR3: TGTGCCAGCAGCCGACAGGGCAGGGATGGCTACACCTTC.

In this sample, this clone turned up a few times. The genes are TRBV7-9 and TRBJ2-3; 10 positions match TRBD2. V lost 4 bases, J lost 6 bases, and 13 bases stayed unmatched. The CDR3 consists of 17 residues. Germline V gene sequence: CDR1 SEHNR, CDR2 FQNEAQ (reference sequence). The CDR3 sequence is CASSYGGLAGVGDTQYF. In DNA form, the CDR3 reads TGTGCCAGCAGCTATGGGGGGCTAGCGGGAGTCGGGGATACGCAGTATTTT. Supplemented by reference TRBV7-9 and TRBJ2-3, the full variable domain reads DTGVSQNPRHKITKRGQNVTFRCDPISEHNRLYWYRQTLGQGPEFLTYFQNEAQLEKSRLLSDRFSAERPKGSFSTLEIQRTEQGDSAMYLCASSYGGLAGVGDTQYFGPGTRLTVL.

CDR3 DNA: TGTGCCAGTAGTTGGACAGGTAGTTCTGGGGCCAACGTCCTGACTTTC. It encodes CASSWTGSSGANVLTF. The V call is TRBV19, the J call TRBJ2-6; 7 bases are a match to TRBD1. The V gene end was trimmed by 5 bases and the J gene end by 1 base; junction bases not matched to a gene: 5. The CDR3 contains 16 residues. CDR1 is LNHDA and CDR2 is SQIVND in the germline V gene (reference sequence).

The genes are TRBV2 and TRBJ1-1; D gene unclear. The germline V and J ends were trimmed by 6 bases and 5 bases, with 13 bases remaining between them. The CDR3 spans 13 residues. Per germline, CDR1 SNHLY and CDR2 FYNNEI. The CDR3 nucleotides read TGTGCCAGCAGAAAATCCCGGGAGACTGAAGCTTTCTTT. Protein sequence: CASRKSRETEAFF.